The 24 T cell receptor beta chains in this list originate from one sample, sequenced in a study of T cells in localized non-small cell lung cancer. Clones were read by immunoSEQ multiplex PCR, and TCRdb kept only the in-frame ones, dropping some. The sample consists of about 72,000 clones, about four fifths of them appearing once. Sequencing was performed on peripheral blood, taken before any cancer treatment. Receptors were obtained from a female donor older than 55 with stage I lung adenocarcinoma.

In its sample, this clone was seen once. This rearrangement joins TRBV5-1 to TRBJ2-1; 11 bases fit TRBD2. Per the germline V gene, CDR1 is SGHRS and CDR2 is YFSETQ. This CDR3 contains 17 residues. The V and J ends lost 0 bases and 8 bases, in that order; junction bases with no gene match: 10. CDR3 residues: CASSLVGLAGGADEQFF. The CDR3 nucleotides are TGCGCCAGCAGCTTGGTGGGTCTAGCGGGGGGTGCGGATGAGCAGTTCTTC. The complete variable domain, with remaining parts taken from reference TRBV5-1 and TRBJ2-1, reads KAGVTQTPRYLIKTRGQQVTLSCSPISGHRSVSWYQQTPGQGLQFLFEYFSETQRNKGNFPGRFSGRQFSNSRSEMNVSTLELGDSALYLCASSLVGLAGGADEQFFGPGTRLTVL.

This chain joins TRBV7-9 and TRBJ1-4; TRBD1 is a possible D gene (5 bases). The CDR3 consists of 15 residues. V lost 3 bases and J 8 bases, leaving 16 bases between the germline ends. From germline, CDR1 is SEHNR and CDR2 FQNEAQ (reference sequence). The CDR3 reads CASSFGLGHVEKLFF. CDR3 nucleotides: TGTGCCAGCAGCTTTGGCCTCGGACATGTAGAAAAACTGTTTTTT. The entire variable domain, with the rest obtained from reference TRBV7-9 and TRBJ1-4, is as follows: DTGVSQNPRHKITKRGQNVTFRCDPISEHNRLYWYRQTLGQGPEFLTYFQNEAQLEKSRLLSDRFSAERPKGSFSTLEIQRTEQGDSAMYLCASSFGLGHVEKLFFGSGTQLSVL.

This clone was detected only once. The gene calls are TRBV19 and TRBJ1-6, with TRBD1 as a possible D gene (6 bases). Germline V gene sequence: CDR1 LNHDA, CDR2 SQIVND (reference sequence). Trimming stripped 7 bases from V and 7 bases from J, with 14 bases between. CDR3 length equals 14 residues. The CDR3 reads CASTPGQKNSPLHF. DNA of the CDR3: TGTGCCAGTACCCCCGGACAGAAGAATTCACCCCTCCACTTT.

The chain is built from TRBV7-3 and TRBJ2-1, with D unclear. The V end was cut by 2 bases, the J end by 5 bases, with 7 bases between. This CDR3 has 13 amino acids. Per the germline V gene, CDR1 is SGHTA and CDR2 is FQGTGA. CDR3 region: CASSLRLHNEQFF. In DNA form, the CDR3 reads TGTGCCAGCAGCTTACGACTCCACAATGAGCAGTTCTTC.

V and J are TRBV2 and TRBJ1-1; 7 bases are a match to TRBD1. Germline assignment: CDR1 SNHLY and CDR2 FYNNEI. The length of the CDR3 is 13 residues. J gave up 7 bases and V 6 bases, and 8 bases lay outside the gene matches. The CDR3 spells CASSLGTAIEAFF. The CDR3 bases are TGTGCCAGCAGCCTCGGGACAGCTATTGAAGCTTTCTTT.

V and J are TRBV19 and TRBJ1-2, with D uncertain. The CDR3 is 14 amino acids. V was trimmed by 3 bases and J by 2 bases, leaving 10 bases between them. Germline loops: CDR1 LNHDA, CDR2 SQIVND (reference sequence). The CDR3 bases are TGTGCCAGTAGTATTCCGGGTATAAACTATGGCTACACCTTC. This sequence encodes CASSIPGINYGYTF.

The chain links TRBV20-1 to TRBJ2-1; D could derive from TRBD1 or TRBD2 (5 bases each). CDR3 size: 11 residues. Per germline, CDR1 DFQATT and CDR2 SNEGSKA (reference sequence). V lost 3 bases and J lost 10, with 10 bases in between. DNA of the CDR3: TGCAGTGCTAGTCGGGGCAAGGAGCAGTTCTTC. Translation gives CSASRGKEQFF.

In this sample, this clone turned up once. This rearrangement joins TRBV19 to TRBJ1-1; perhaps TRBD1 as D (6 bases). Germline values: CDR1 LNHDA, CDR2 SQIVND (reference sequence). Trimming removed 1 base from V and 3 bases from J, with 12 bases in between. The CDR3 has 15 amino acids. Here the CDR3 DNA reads TGTGCCAGTAGTATAGTGGGGGGGCTGGACACTGAAGCTTTCTTT. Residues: CASSIVGGLDTEAFF.

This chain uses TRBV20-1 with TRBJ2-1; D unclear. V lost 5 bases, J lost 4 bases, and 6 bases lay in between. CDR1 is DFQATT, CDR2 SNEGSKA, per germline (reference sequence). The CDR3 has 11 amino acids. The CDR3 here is CSALTYNEQFF. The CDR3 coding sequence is TGCAGTGCTCTGACTTACAATGAGCAGTTCTTC.

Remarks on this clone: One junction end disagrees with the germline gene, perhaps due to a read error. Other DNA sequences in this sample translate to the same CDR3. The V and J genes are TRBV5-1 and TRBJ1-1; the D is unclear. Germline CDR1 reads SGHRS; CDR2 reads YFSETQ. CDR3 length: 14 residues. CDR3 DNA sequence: TGTGCCAGCAGCTTGGACGGATCGAACACTGAAGCTTTCTTT. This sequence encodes CASSLDGSNTEAFF.

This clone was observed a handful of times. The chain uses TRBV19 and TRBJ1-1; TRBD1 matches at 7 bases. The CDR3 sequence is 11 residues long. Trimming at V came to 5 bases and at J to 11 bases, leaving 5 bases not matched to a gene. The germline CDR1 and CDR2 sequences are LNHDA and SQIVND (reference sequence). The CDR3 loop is CASSRQGRAFF. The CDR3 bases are TGTGCCAGTAGTCGACAGGGTCGGGCTTTCTTT.

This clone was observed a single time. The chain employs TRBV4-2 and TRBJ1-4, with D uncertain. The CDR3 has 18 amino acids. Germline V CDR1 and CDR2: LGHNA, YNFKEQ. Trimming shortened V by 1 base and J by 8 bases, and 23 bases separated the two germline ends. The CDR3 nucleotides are TGTGCCAGCAGCCAAGGACGATCTGGCCGCCTATCGTTCGAAAAACTGTTTTTT. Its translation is CASSQGRSGRLSFEKLFF.

The CDR3 loop is CASSKETSGRPEDLYEQYF. The DNA for the CDR3 is TGTGCCAGCAGCAAAGAGACTAGCGGGAGGCCCGAGGACCTCTACGAGCAGTACTTC. The chain recombines TRBV21-1 with TRBJ2-7; TRBD2 is the table's D call, not checked against the DNA. TRBV21-1 is annotated as a pseudogene. The CDR3 sequence is 19 residues long.

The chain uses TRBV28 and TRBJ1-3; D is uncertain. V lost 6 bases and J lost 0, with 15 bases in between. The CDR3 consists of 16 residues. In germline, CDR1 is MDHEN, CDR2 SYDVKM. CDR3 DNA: TGTGCCAGCAGCCTTCGTGGACGGGCCTCTGGAAACACCATATATTTT. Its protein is CASSLRGRASGNTIYF. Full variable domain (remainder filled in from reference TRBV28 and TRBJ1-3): DVKVTQSSRYLVKRTGEKVFLECVQDMDHENMFWYRQDPGLGLRLIYFSYDVKMKEKGDIPEGYSVSREKKERFSLILESASTNQTSMYLCASSLRGRASGNTIYFGEGSWLTVV.

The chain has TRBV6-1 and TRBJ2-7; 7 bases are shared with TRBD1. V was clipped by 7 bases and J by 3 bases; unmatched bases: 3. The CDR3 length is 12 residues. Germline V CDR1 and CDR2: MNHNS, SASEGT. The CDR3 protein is CASTGQSYEQYF. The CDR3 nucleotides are TGTGCCAGCACGGGACAGAGCTACGAGCAGTACTTC.

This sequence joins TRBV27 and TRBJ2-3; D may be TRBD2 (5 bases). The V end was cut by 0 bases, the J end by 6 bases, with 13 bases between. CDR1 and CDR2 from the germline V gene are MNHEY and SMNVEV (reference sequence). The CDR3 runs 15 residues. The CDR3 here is CASSLSASSGDTQYF. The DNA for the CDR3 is TGTGCCAGCAGTTTATCCGCTAGCTCAGGCGATACGCAGTATTTT.

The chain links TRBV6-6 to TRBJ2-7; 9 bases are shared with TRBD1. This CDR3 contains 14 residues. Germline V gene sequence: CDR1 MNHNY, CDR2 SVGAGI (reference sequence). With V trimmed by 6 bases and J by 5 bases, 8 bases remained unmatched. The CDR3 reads CASRVGTGLNEQYF. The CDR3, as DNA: TGTGCCAGCAGGGTAGGGACAGGGCTGAACGAGCAGTACTTC.

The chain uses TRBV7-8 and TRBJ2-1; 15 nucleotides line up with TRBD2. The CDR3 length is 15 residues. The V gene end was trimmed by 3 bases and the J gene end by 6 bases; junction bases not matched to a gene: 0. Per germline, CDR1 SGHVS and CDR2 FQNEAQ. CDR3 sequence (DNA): TGTGCCAGCAGCTTGGGACTAGCGGGAGGCAATGAGCAGTTCTTC. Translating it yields CASSLGLAGGNEQFF.

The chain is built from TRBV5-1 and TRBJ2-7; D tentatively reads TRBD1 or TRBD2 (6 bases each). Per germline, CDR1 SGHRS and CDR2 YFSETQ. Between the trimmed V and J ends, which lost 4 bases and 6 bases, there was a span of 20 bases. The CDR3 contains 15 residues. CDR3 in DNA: TGCGCCAGCAGCCTGAGGGTCGGCAGGGGAGGCGAGCAGTACTTC. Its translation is CASSLRVGRGGEQYF.

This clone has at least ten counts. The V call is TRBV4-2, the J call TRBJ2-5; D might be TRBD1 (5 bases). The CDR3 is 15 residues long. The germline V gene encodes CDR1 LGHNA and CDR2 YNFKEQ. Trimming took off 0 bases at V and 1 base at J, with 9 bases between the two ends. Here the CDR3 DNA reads TGTGCCAGCAGCCAAGAAAGGGGTACCCAAGAGACCCAGTACTTC. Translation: CASSQERGTQETQYF.

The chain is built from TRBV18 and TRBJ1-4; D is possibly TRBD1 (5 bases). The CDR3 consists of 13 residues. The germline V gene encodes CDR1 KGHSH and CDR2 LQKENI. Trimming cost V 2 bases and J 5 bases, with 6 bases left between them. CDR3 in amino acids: CASSPDRNEKLFF. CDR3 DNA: TGTGCCAGCTCACCAGACAGAAATGAAAAACTGTTTTTT. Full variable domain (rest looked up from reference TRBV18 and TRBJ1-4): NAGVMQNPRHLVRRRGQEARLRCSPMKGHSHVYWYRQLPEEGLKFMVYLQKENIIDESGMPKERFSAEFPKEGPSILRIQQVVRGDSAAYFCASSPDRNEKLFFGSGTQLSVL.

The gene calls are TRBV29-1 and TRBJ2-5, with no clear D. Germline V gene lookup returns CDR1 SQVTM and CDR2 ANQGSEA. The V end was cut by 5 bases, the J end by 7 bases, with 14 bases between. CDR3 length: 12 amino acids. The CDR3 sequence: CSVFSGAGTQYF. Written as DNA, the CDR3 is TGCAGCGTTTTTTCCGGCGCAGGGACCCAGTACTTC.

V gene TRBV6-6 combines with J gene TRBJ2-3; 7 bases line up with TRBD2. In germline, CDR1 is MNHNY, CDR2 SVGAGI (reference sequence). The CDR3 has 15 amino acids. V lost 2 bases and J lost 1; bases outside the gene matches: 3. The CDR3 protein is CASSYGAGGTDTQYF. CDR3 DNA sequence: TGTGCCAGCAGTTACGGTGCGGGAGGCACAGATACGCAGTATTTT.

In DNA, the CDR3 is TGTGCCAGCTCACCTTTAGTGACCATCAATGAGCAGTTCTTC. It specifies CASSPLVTINEQFF. The chain couples TRBV18 to TRBJ2-1; D gene ambiguous. V lost 3 bases and J 6 bases, leaving 12 bases between the germline ends. The CDR3 has 14 residues. CDR1 is KGHSH, CDR2 LQKENI, per germline.